This record looks at one T cell receptor beta chain sequence and its context. Antigen specificity is unknown. V gave up 4 bases and J gave up 1 base; unmatched junction bases: 4. CDR3 length: 15 residues. Germline CDR1 MGHDK, CDR2 SYGVNS. The sample is drawn from a study of lymphopenia after photon versus proton radiotherapy. This table comes from immunoSEQ multiplex PCR, and its TCRdb copy is limited to in-frame clones, with some not included. Here the sample spans 55,000 to 85,000 clones, about nine tenths being singletons. Regarding the study as a whole: After lymphocyte nadir, photon-treated repertoires showed oligoclonal expansion, especially CD8+ Temra. A bigger post-nadir fall in TCR diversity correlated inversely with survival time in deceased patients. Relative stability marked proton patients; photon patients lost diversity and naive cells. Only patients who died were analyzed for survival; proton advantage is unproven.

This specimen was peripheral blood, taken from a patient treated with photon-based radiotherapy. This clonotype originated in a woman in her 40s with cholangiocarcinoma. The gene calls are TRBV25-1 and TRBJ2-3; 8 bases map to TRBD2. The CDR3 DNA sequence: TGTGCCAGCAGTGGTCCCGGGAGGGGCACAGATACGCAGTATTTT. This translates into CASSGPGRGTDTQYF. Combining the CDR3 with reference TRBV25-1 and TRBJ2-3 gives the whole variable domain EADIYQTPRYLVIGTGKKITLECSQTMGHDKMYWYQQDPGMELHLIHYSYGVNSTEKGDLSSESTVSRIRTEHFPLTLESARPSHTSQYLCASSGPGRGTDTQYFGPGTRLTVL.